The 27 T cell receptor beta chains in this list originate from one sample, sequenced in a study of cytomegalovirus exposure and HLA in healthy donors. The primer mix had 60 Vbeta and 13 Jbeta primers. The table came from immunoSEQ multiplex PCR; TCRdb's copy has only in-frame clones and leaves some out. The table shows some 150,000 clones, with about two thirds occurring only once. Sequencing was carried out using PBMCs. The origin of the receptors is a man aged 40-49 years in good health and CMV-seronegative.

V gene TRBV19 combines with J gene TRBJ1-1; 9 nucleotides match TRBD1. The V gene's germline CDR1 is LNHDA and CDR2 SQIVND (reference sequence). The CDR3 length is 16 residues. With 5 bases clipped from V and 5 bases from J, the junction kept 12 bases outside the gene matches. The CDR3 sequence is CASSQTGTGHLTEAFF. In DNA form, the CDR3 reads TGTGCCAGTAGTCAAACCGGGACAGGGCATTTAACTGAAGCTTTCTTT. The whole variable domain, filled in from reference TRBV19 and TRBJ1-1, reads DGGITQSPKYLFRKEGQNVTLSCEQNLNHDAMYWYRQDPGQGLRLIYYSQIVNDFQKGDIAEGYSVSREKKESFPLTVTSAQKNPTAFYLCASSQTGTGHLTEAFFGQGTRLTVV.

The rearrangement joins TRBV7-2 to TRBJ2-3, with 7 bases aligning to TRBD2. Germline V gene data show CDR1 as SGHTA and CDR2 as FQGNSA. V was clipped by 1 base and J by 5 bases; unmatched bases: 12. The CDR3 contains 17 residues. Here the CDR3 DNA reads TGTGCCAGCAGCTTAGGAGGTAGTAGCGGGCCTAAAGATACGCAGTATTTT. Translated: CASSLGGSSGPKDTQYF.

CDR3 region: CASSQIAGGFTDTQYF. The CDR3 nucleotides read TGCGCCAGCAGCCAAATAGCGGGAGGTTTCACAGATACGCAGTATTTT. The V and J genes are TRBV4-1 and TRBJ2-3; TRBD2 matches at 10 bases. Germline values: CDR1 MGHRA, CDR2 YSYEKL. The CDR3 length is 16 residues. V lost 2 bases and J lost 2; bases outside the gene matches: 4.

J is TRBJ2-1 and V is TRBV2, with 10 bases aligning to TRBD2. V dropped 6 bases and J dropped 3; count of bases not matched to a gene: 2. Looked up from germline, CDR1 is SNHLY and CDR2 is FYNNEI. CDR3 length: 14 amino acids. CDR3 coding DNA: TGTGCCAGCAGGGAGCGGGGGGGCTACAATGAGCAGTTCTTC. Its protein product is CASRERGGYNEQFF.

The chain carries TRBV18 and TRBJ2-6; 8 positions agree with TRBD1. The CDR3 contains 17 residues. CDR1 and CDR2 from the germline V gene are KGHSH and LQKENI. The V segment lost 5 bases and the J segment 0 bases; nucleotides outside the gene matches: 6. Written as DNA, the CDR3 is TGTGCCAGCTCAGACGGGACAGGATACTCTGGGGCCAACGTCCTGACTTTC. Translating gives CASSDGTGYSGANVLTF.

The chain links TRBV9 to TRBJ2-1; D ambiguous. Trimming shortened V by 0 bases and J by 0 bases, and 10 bases separated the two germline ends. CDR3 length: 16 residues. Germline values: CDR1 SGDLS, CDR2 YYNGEE. The CDR3 is CASSVEGGSSYNEQFF. The CDR3, as DNA: TGTGCCAGCAGCGTAGAAGGCGGTAGCTCCTACAATGAGCAGTTCTTC.

The gene calls are TRBV28 and TRBJ2-1; 14 positions agree with TRBD2. Germline V gene data show CDR1 as MDHEN and CDR2 as SYDVKM. The CDR3 has 16 amino acids. Losses at the gene ends were 5 bases for V and 9 bases for J; bases not matched to a gene: 9. CDR3 coding DNA: TGTGCCAGCAGTATCCCGGGACTAGCGGGAGAAGGTGAGCAGTTCTTC. This sequence encodes CASSIPGLAGEGEQFF.

The DNA for the CDR3 is TGTGCCAGCAGTTTCGCCAGGGGCAGCCTGGGTCAGGGCTACACCTTC. The encoded protein is CASSFARGSLGQGYTF. This chain connects TRBV28 to TRBJ1-2; D may be TRBD1 (6 bases). This CDR3 contains 16 residues. Germline CDR1 is MDHEN and CDR2 is SYDVKM. Trimming stripped 3 bases from V and 8 bases from J, with 22 bases between.

The genes are TRBV11-2 and TRBJ2-2; D not certain. V lost 5 bases, J lost 8 bases, and 15 bases lay in between. In germline, CDR1 is SGHAT, CDR2 FQNNGV. CDR3 size: 14 residues. The CDR3 sequence: CASSPDPGLGELFF. The CDR3 DNA follows: TGTGCCAGCAGCCCTGACCCGGGTCTTGGGGAGCTGTTTTTT.

Points on this clone: One end of the junction is discordant with germline, which a read error may explain. DNA of the CDR3: TGTGCCAGCAGTCAACAGGGGTCCGGAAGCACCATATATTTT. It is translated as CASSQQGSGSTIYF. J is TRBJ1-3 and V is TRBV2; TRBD1 matches at 7 bases. This CDR3 has 14 amino acids. The germline CDR1 and CDR2 sequences are SNHLY and FYNNEI.

The rearrangement uses TRBV27 and TRBJ2-2, with 7 nucleotides matching TRBD2. Trimming took 4 bases from V and 6 from J; bases not matched to a gene: 8. Germline-derived CDR1 and CDR2 are MNHEY and SMNVEV (reference sequence). The CDR3 extends over 15 amino acids. DNA for the CDR3: TGTGCCAGCAGTTGGGGGGGGGTCTCTGCCGGGGAGCTGTTTTTT. Its protein is CASSWGGVSAGELFF.

The V and J genes are TRBV27 and TRBJ2-7; 8 bases agree with TRBD1. V lost 6 bases and J lost 0; bases outside the gene matches: 7. The CDR3 totals 15 residues. CDR1 is MNHEY, CDR2 SMNVEV, per germline (reference sequence). The CDR3 loop is CASRIGTGSSYEQYF. CDR3 nucleotide sequence: TGTGCCAGCAGGATCGGGACAGGCAGCTCCTACGAGCAGTACTTC.

The J gene is TRBJ2-5, the V gene TRBV7-2, with D maybe TRBD2 (5 bases). This CDR3 has 13 residues. Germline V gives CDR1 SGHTA, CDR2 FQGNSA. The ends were cut back, 2 bases at V and 4 bases at J, with 8 bases in the middle. The CDR3, as DNA: TGTGCCAGCAGCTTAAAGGGAGTAGAGACCCAGTACTTC. As protein: CASSLKGVETQYF.

This clone was recorded a few times. The chain is built from TRBV19 and TRBJ2-3; 8 positions agree with TRBD1. The J segment lost 0 bases and the V segment lost 5 bases, leaving 4 bases of the junction unmatched. Germline V gives CDR1 LNHDA, CDR2 SQIVND (reference sequence). CDR3 length: 15 amino acids. CDR3 sequence reads: CASSPDRVSTDTQYF. The CDR3 DNA reads as TGTGCCAGTAGTCCGGACAGGGTGAGCACAGATACGCAGTATTTT.

The chain couples TRBV5-4 to TRBJ1-2; D unresolved. The CDR3 has 13 amino acids. V lost 5 bases and J lost 3, with 11 bases in between. Germline values: CDR1 SGHNT, CDR2 YYREEE (reference sequence). CDR3 sequence: CASRSGIDYGYTF. The CDR3 coding sequence is TGTGCCAGCAGATCGGGGATCGACTATGGCTACACCTTC.

The chain links TRBV15 to TRBJ1-5, with 7 bases matching TRBD1. Trimming took 2 bases from V and 0 from J; bases not matched to a gene: 10. Germline assignment: CDR1 LNHNV and CDR2 YYDKDF (reference sequence). The CDR3 extends over 18 amino acids. For the CDR3, the DNA is TGTGCCACCAGCAGACCTAAGGGACAGTTCTTTAGCAATCAGCCCCAGCATTTT. It translates to CATSRPKGQFFSNQPQHF.

This clone was recorded many times. V is TRBV2 and J is TRBJ2-6; a weak D match, TRBD2 (6 bases). This CDR3 contains 16 residues. V lost 5 bases to trimming and J lost 4 bases, with 15 bases between them. CDR1 and CDR2 (germline): SNHLY, FYNNEI. This CDR3 is CASSPSGVDGANVLTF. CDR3 nucleotide sequence: TGTGCCAGCAGTCCATCGGGAGTTGACGGGGCCAACGTCCTGACTTTC.

The chain couples TRBV7-8 to TRBJ2-1; D not resolved. This CDR3 comprises 11 residues. Germline CDR1 SGHVS, CDR2 FQNEAQ. The germline V and J ends were trimmed by 5 bases and 10 bases, with 9 bases remaining between them. CDR3 sequence (DNA): TGTGCCAGCAGCCCTGCTCGGGAGCAGTTCTTC. Encoded protein: CASSPAREQFF.

The rearrangement uses TRBV28 and TRBJ1-2, with D perhaps TRBD1 (6 bases). Germline V gene sequence: CDR1 MDHEN, CDR2 SYDVKM. The CDR3 runs 14 residues. Deletions cut 8 bases from V and 4 bases from J, with 17 bases between. The DNA of the CDR3 is TGTGCCAGCTCCAGCTCACAGGGTATCTATGGCTACACCTTC. Translated, it gives CASSSSQGIYGYTF.

The genes are TRBV5-1 and TRBJ1-6; 7 bases line up with TRBD1. The CDR3 has 17 amino acids. With V trimmed by 4 bases and J by 12 bases, 19 bases remained unmatched. Germline V CDR1 and CDR2: SGHRS, YFSETQ. The CDR3 DNA is TGCGCCAGCAGCCTTTCCCCCCTCGGACAGGAGGGGAGACCCCTCCACTTT. Protein sequence: CASSLSPLGQEGRPLHF.

The chain recombines TRBV7-3 with TRBJ2-2; perhaps TRBD1 as D (5 bases). The CDR3 consists of 14 residues. Trimming left V 8 bases short and J 1 base short, with 11 bases between. CDR1 SGHTA and CDR2 FQGTGA come from the germline V gene. In nucleotides, the CDR3 is TGTGCCAGCTCCAGCACAGGGAACACCGGGGAGCTGTTTTTT. Its translation is CASSSTGNTGELFF.

This clone was picked up a small number of times. The chain employs TRBV5-1 and TRBJ2-2, with D perhaps matching TRBD1 (6 bases). The CDR3 totals 13 residues. Germline values: CDR1 SGHRS, CDR2 YFSETQ. Trimming pared 5 bases from V and 5 bases from J, leaving 10 bases between. The CDR3 here is CASSQTGTGELFF. CDR3 coding DNA: TGCGCCAGCAGTCAAACAGGGACCGGGGAGCTGTTTTTT. The full variable domain, completed using reference TRBV5-1 and TRBJ2-2, is KAGVTQTPRYLIKTRGQQVTLSCSPISGHRSVSWYQQTPGQGLQFLFEYFSETQRNKGNFPGRFSGRQFSNSRSEMNVSTLELGDSALYLCASSQTGTGELFFGEGSRLTVL.

The table lists this clone with a few counts. The rearrangement uses TRBV30 and TRBJ2-7; 9 nucleotides agree with TRBD1. The trim removed 5 bases at V and 1 base at J, leaving 0 bases unmatched. Germline V gives CDR1 GTSNPN, CDR2 SVGIG (reference sequence). This CDR3 has 12 residues. The CDR3: CAWGQGSYEQYF. The CDR3 nucleotides read TGTGCCTGGGGACAGGGGTCCTACGAGCAGTACTTC. Together with reference TRBV30 and TRBJ2-7, the CDR3 gives the full variable domain: SQTIHQWPATLVQPVGSPLSLECTVEGTSNPNLYWYRQAAGRGLQLLFYSVGIGQISSEVPQNLSASRPQDRQFILSSKKLLLSDSGFYLCAWGQGSYEQYFGPGTRLTVT.

The V and J genes are TRBV25-1 and TRBJ2-5; 7 bases map to TRBD1. V lost 5 bases to trimming and J lost 5 bases; unmatched junction nucleotides: 11. This CDR3 has 15 residues. Germline V CDR1 and CDR2: MGHDK, SYGVNS. The CDR3 is CASSPQGLLVETQYF. For the CDR3, the DNA is TGTGCCAGCAGTCCACAGGGGTTGTTGGTCGAGACCCAGTACTTC.

This clone was counted between two and nine times. The CDR3 end shows no conserved phenylalanine or tryptophan, and so a read error is likely. No DNA is shown, since the ends of the CDR3 on it are uncertain; the CDR3 is the one TCRdb lists. This chain links TRBV7-2 with TRBJ1-2; TRBD1 reflects the table's D call only, with no check against the DNA. Germline CDR1 reads SGHTA; CDR2 reads FQGNSA. The CDR3 length is 16 residues, termini included. CDR3 sequence: CASSLDYKGAPCVLFS.

The chain links TRBV13 to TRBJ2-3; D gene ambiguous. Deletions cut 4 bases from V and 3 bases from J, with 2 bases between. The CDR3 is 11 residues long. Germline V gene sequence: CDR1 PRHDT, CDR2 FYEKMQ (reference sequence). The DNA for the CDR3 is TGTGCCAGCAGCTCGACAGATACGCAGTATTTT. This sequence encodes CASSSTDTQYF.

CDR3 loop: CASRRQALGGYTF. As DNA, the CDR3 is TGTGCCAGCAGAAGACAGGCCCTCGGGGGCTACACCTTC. The chain uses TRBV2 and TRBJ1-2, with D maybe TRBD1 (6 bases). Germline V gene data show CDR1 as SNHLY and CDR2 as FYNNEI. The CDR3 consists of 13 residues. Trimming stripped 6 bases from V and 8 bases from J, with 16 bases between. Complete variable domain (other parts from reference TRBV2 and TRBJ1-2): EPEVTQTPSHQVTQMGQEVILRCVPISNHLYFYWYRQILGQKVEFLVSFYNNEISEKSEIFDDQFSVERPDGSNFTLKIRSTKLEDSAMYFCASRRQALGGYTFGSGTRLTVV.